These 7 T cell receptor beta chains were all obtained from the same sample, sequenced in a study of T cell repertoires in cytomegalovirus infection. These receptors are not linked to any known antigen. Each CDR3 protein is one row after TCRdb ran MiXCR on the reads. The sample has about 830,000 distinct CDR3 sequences; about 30% are singletons. The sequences come from cultured CD8+ T cells from PBMCs, collected from culture after CMV antigen stimulation. Receptors originate from a human donor in good health (CMV status not recorded). Some clones in this sample may be carry-over from other donors' samples.

This clonotype appeared many times. The chain couples TRBV11-3 to TRBJ2-3, with TRBD1 identical over 7 bases. There are 17 residues in the CDR3. Germline assignment: CDR1 SGHNT and CDR2 YENEEA. V was clipped by 0 bases and J by 4 bases; unmatched bases: 10. This CDR3 reads CASSLDSTGVYADTQYF. The CDR3 DNA reads TGTGCCAGCAGCTTAGATTCAACAGGGGTGTACGCAGATACGCAGTATTTT.

This clonotype was seen repeatedly, ten times or more. The chain recombines TRBV12-3 or TRBV12-4 with TRBJ1-1; no definite D call. Trimming took 6 bases from V and 6 from J, leaving 11 bases between them. CDR3 length: 12 residues. DNA of the CDR3: TGTGCCAGCAGCCATCCCGGAGCTGAAGCTTTCTTT. Its protein is CASSHPGAEAFF.

This clonotype came up a few times. The chain carries TRBV13 and TRBJ2-1, with TRBD1 matching 10 bases. The CDR3 covers 13 residues. Germline V gene data show CDR1 as PRHDT and CDR2 as FYEKMQ (reference sequence). J gave up 7 bases and V 8 bases, and 5 bases lay outside the gene matches. CDR3 coding DNA: TGTGCCAGCGGGAAGGGACAGGGGAATGAGCAGTTCTTC. This gives the protein CASGKGQGNEQFF.

This clonotype showed up many times. The V gene is TRBV7-2, the J gene TRBJ2-7, with a weak D call TRBD2 (5 bases). The V end lost 2 bases, the J end lost 4 bases, and 12 bases lay between the germline ends. There are 14 residues in the CDR3. The germline gives CDR1 SGHTA, CDR2 FQGNSA. CDR3 loop: CASSLIGLLYEQYV. CDR3 coding DNA: TGTGCCAGCAGCTTAATAGGACTTCTTTACGAGCAGTACGTC.

This clonotype was seen more than once but under ten times. V and J are TRBV5-5 and TRBJ2-7; the D gene is possibly TRBD1 (5 bases). The CDR3 contains 15 residues. CDR1 and CDR2 from the germline V gene are SGHKS and YYEKEE (reference sequence). The germline V and J ends were trimmed by 4 bases and 3 bases, with 17 bases remaining between them. Here the CDR3 DNA reads TGTGCCAGCAGCCCAAACCCCGGACACATCTACGAGCAGTACTTC. Residues: CASSPNPGHIYEQYF.

The chain has TRBV12-3 or TRBV12-4 and TRBJ1-4; D gene uncertain. CDR3 length equals 13 residues. V was pared by 5 bases and J by 10 bases, with 14 bases between. The CDR3 coding sequence is TGTGCCAGCAGTCGGACCCCCCGGGCAAAACTGTTTTTT. This encodes CASSRTPRAKLFF.

This clonotype was detected ten times or more. This chain connects TRBV7-2 to TRBJ1-1; D is uncertain. Germline V CDR1 and CDR2: SGHTA, FQGNSA. CDR3 size: 15 residues. The V and J ends lost 1 base and 3 bases respectively, with 12 bases between them. The CDR3 loop is CASSLGPGEHTEAFF. CDR3 bases: TGTGCCAGCAGCTTAGGCCCCGGAGAGCACACTGAAGCTTTCTTT.